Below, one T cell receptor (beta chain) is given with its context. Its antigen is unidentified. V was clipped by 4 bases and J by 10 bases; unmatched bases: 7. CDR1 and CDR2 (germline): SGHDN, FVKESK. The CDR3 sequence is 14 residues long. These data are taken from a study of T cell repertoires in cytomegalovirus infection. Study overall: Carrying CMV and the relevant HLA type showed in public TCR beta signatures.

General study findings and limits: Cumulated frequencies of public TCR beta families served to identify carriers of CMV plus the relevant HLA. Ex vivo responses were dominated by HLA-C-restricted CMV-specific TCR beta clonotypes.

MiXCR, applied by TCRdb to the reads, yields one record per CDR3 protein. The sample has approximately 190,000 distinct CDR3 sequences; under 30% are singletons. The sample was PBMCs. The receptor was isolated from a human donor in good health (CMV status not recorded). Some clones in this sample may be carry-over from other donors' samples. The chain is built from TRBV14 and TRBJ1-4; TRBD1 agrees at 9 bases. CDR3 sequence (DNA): TGTGCCAGCAGCCGATTGGACAGGGGTGGAAAACTGTTTTTT. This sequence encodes CASSRLDRGGKLFF. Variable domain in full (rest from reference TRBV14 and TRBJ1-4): EAGVTQFPSHSVIEKGQTVTLRCDPISGHDNLYWYRRVMGKEIKFLLHFVKESKQDESGMPNNRFLAERTGGTYSTLKVQPAELEDSGVYFCASSRLDRGGKLFFGSGTQLSVL.